The clone carrying this TCR beta chain was counted a few times. Its specificity is unknown. Sequencing of the DNA from cultured CD4+ T cells was carried out with the Oncomine TCR Beta short-read assay. MiXCR was run by TCRdb on the PCR reads, yielding one entry per CDR3 protein. In the table there are approximately 11,000 distinct CDR3 sequences, 30% of which are singletons. This sample is part of a study of vaccination and CD4 T cells after COVID-19. This sample's treatment: 10-day PBMC culture with coronavirus spike peptide pools or control peptides (ViraFEST assay). Study-wide points: Convalescent patients saw a median 86.3% of their reactive clones show up only after vaccination.

The CDR3 sequence is 13 residues long. The junction had 4 bases not matched to a gene; V was cut back by 6 bases and J by 7 bases. CDR1 and CDR2 (germline): MNHNS, SASEGT. The sequenced material came from cultured CD4+ T cells from blood. This TCR derives from a human donor with COVID-19. The chain recombines TRBV6-1 with TRBJ2-2, with TRBD1 identical over 8 bases. The CDR3 DNA reads TGTGCCAGCAGCCTGACAGGGGACGGGGAGCTGTTTTTT. Translation gives CASSLTGDGELFF.